These 18 T cell receptor beta chains were all obtained from the same sample, sequenced in a study of CD8+ T cells in alopecia areata. Once RNA had been extracted, it was reverse transcribed into cDNA to act as the sequencing template. Profiled with immunoSEQ multiplex PCR; TCRdb holds only in-frame clones, not every one. The sample records 160,000 or so clones, approximately 65% being singletons. Material: CD8+ T cells sorted from blood, obtained at week 0. The source is a human donor with alopecia areata.

The chain is built from TRBV2 and TRBJ2-5, with D perhaps assigned TRBD1 or TRBD2 (5 bases each). Per germline, CDR1 SNHLY and CDR2 FYNNEI. CDR3 length: 15 amino acids. With 0 bases removed from V and 1 base from J, the gap between germline ends came to 9 bases. CDR3 DNA: TGTGCCAGCAGTGAAGCCGGGACCATCCAAGAGACCCAGTACTTC. Translating it yields CASSEAGTIQETQYF.

The gene calls are TRBV7-8 and TRBJ2-7, with D perhaps TRBD2 (6 bases). V lost 4 bases to trimming and J lost 3 bases, with 16 bases between them. Germline V gene sequence: CDR1 SGHVS, CDR2 FQNEAQ. This CDR3 contains 15 residues. The CDR3 reads CASSSRLGANYEQYF. The CDR3 DNA reads TGTGCCAGCAGCTCCCGACTAGGGGCGAACTACGAGCAGTACTTC.

This clone was observed a few times. The chain has TRBV29-1 and TRBJ1-2; TRBD1 is a possible D gene (5 bases). The CDR3 has 11 residues. The V gene lost 5 bases and the J gene lost 5 bases, with 9 bases spanning the gap. The germline V gene encodes CDR1 SQVTM and CDR2 ANQGSEA. Written as DNA, the CDR3 is TGCAGCGTTACGACAGTTTATGGCTACACCTTC. The encoded protein is CSVTTVYGYTF.

The rearrangement uses TRBV25-1 and TRBJ2-7; D not certain. The germline V and J ends were trimmed by 1 base and 0 bases, with 1 base remaining between them. This CDR3 region has 12 residues. Germline assignment: CDR1 MGHDK and CDR2 SYGVNS. The CDR3, as DNA: TGTGCCAGCAGTGAATTCTCCTACGAGCAGTACTTC. Its protein is CASSEFSYEQYF.

For this clone: At the DNA level, this CDR3 is encoded by other sequences in the same sample as well. DNA of the CDR3: TGCGCCAGCAGCCAAGATCTGGAGACCCAGTACTTC. Encoded protein: CASSQDLETQYF. The chain is built from TRBV4-1 and TRBJ2-5, with D unclear. Germline V lookup: CDR1 MGHRA, CDR2 YSYEKL. With 0 bases removed from V and 5 bases from J, the gap between germline ends came to 4 bases. The CDR3 is 12 amino acids.

This sequence joins TRBV10-3 and TRBJ2-7; TRBD2 is a possible D gene (6 bases). The CDR3 runs 14 residues. CDR1 and CDR2 (germline): ENHRY, SYGVKD. V lost 3 bases to trimming and J lost 2 bases, with 11 bases between them. CDR3 region: CAISDRRTTYEQYF. DNA of the CDR3: TGTGCCATCAGTGATCGACGGACTACCTACGAGCAGTACTTC.

The chain employs TRBV19 and TRBJ2-1; D is unclear. Germline V lookup: CDR1 LNHDA, CDR2 SQIVND (reference sequence). V gave up 5 bases and J gave up 7 bases, with 9 bases separating them. This CDR3 spans 12 amino acids. CDR3 amino acids: CASSLGWNEQFF. CDR3 bases: TGTGCCAGTAGTTTGGGGTGGAATGAGCAGTTCTTC.

The V gene is TRBV5-1, the J gene TRBJ2-7, with D unclear. The CDR3 runs to 12 residues. The V and J ends lost 3 bases and 4 bases respectively, with 8 bases between them. Germline lookup yields CDR1 SGHRS and CDR2 YFSETQ. CDR3 in DNA: TGCGCCAGCAGCTCGGACGGTTACGAGCAGTACTTC. Amino acids: CASSSDGYEQYF.

There are a few counts of this clone. The rearrangement joins TRBV25-1 to TRBJ1-2, with D hard to call. The CDR3 length is 12 residues. CDR1 is MGHDK, CDR2 SYGVNS, per germline. V lost 2 bases and J 6 bases, leaving 7 bases between the germline ends. The CDR3 sequence: CASSEVADGYTF. CDR3 in DNA: TGTGCCAGCAGTGAAGTGGCAGATGGCTACACCTTC.

This clone is a singleton in its sample. The identical CDR3 is also encoded by other nucleotide sequences in the sample. The rearrangement links TRBV11-2 to TRBJ2-3, with D maybe TRBD2 (6 bases). The CDR3 contains 13 residues. V lost 3 bases, J lost 3 bases, and 7 bases lay in between. The germline V gene has CDR1 SGHAT and CDR2 FQNNGV. The CDR3 region is CASSFGSTDTQYF. The CDR3 nucleotides are TGTGCCAGCAGCTTCGGGAGTACAGATACGCAGTATTTT.

This rearrangement joins TRBV27 to TRBJ2-1; D is undetermined. The CDR3 extends over 15 amino acids. CDR1 MNHEY and CDR2 SMNVEV come from the germline V gene (reference sequence). Trimming cost V 5 bases and J 1 base, with 12 bases left between them. The CDR3 sequence: CASSDNPLSYNEQFF. DNA for the CDR3: TGTGCCAGCAGTGACAACCCACTATCCTACAATGAGCAGTTCTTC.

This rearrangement joins TRBV2 to TRBJ2-1, with 11 bases fitting TRBD1. V lost 6 bases, J lost 4 bases, and 5 bases stayed unmatched. This CDR3 comprises 15 residues. Germline loops: CDR1 SNHLY, CDR2 FYNNEI. CDR3 bases: TGTGCCAGCAGACCCGGGACAGGGGGATACAATGAGCAGTTCTTC. Its translation is CASRPGTGGYNEQFF.

The chain recombines TRBV29-1 with TRBJ1-1; TRBD1 matches at 8 bases. Trimming at V came to 6 bases and at J to 0 bases, leaving 18 bases not matched to a gene. The CDR3 consists of 18 residues. The germline gives CDR1 SQVTM, CDR2 ANQGSEA. CDR3 residues: CSVPGQGTFPGLNTEAFF. In nucleotides, the CDR3 is TGCAGCGTACCAGGACAGGGAACCTTCCCCGGGTTGAACACTGAAGCTTTCTTT.

The chain links TRBV29-1 to TRBJ2-1; D is uncertain. Germline V CDR1 and CDR2: SQVTM, ANQGSEA. This CDR3 spans 14 amino acids. Trimming pared 4 bases from V and 0 bases from J, leaving 10 bases between. The CDR3 DNA reads TGCAGCGTTGTTCCCAGTTTCTCCTACAATGAGCAGTTCTTC. It specifies CSVVPSFSYNEQFF.

This clone was counted a single time. The chain is built from TRBV11-2 and TRBJ2-5; D ambiguous. The germline CDR1 and CDR2 sequences are SGHAT and FQNNGV. This CDR3 is built from 11 residues. Trimming shortened V by 4 bases and J by 4 bases, and 4 bases separated the two germline ends. The CDR3 loop reads CASSSPETQYF. The CDR3 DNA sequence: TGTGCCAGCAGCTCCCCAGAGACCCAGTACTTC.

A note on this clone: The same CDR3 also results from other DNA sequences found in this sample. The chain joins TRBV5-6 to TRBJ2-7; no firm D call. The V gene lost 0 bases and the J gene lost 4 bases, with 2 bases spanning the gap. Germline V gives CDR1 SGHDT, CDR2 YYEEEE. This CDR3 spans 11 amino acids. This CDR3 reads CASSLDYEQYF. The CDR3 nucleotides are TGTGCCAGCAGCTTGGATTACGAGCAGTACTTC.

The V gene is TRBV5-6, the J gene TRBJ1-1; weak D call: TRBD1 (6 bases). The germline CDR1 and CDR2 sequences are SGHDT and YYEEEE. CDR3 length equals 12 residues. V dropped 4 bases and J dropped 4 bases, with 8 bases sitting between them. CDR3 loop: CASSPGATEAFF. CDR3 bases: TGTGCCAGCAGCCCGGGGGCCACTGAAGCTTTCTTT.

This chain connects TRBV29-1 to TRBJ2-7; D perhaps matches TRBD1 (6 bases). V gave up 1 base and J gave up 2 bases, with 21 bases separating them. Germline V gene data show CDR1 as SQVTM and CDR2 as ANQGSEA. This CDR3 spans 17 amino acids. In DNA form, the CDR3 reads TGCAGCGTTGAAGTCACAGGGCCACGCGGTTCTACCTACGAGCAGTACTTC. It translates to CSVEVTGPRGSTYEQYF.